This TCR beta chain was sequenced during a study of cytomegalovirus exposure and HLA in healthy donors. Profiling relied on immunoSEQ multiplex PCR, and the TCRdb table lists in-frame clones only, not all of them. The repertoire consists of about 240,000 clones, with approximately 90% occurring once and the leading ten covering approximately 2.5%. The CDR3 runs to 14 residues. V was shortened by 1 base and J by 8 bases, with 12 bases between the two germline ends. Germline CDR1 MGHRA, CDR2 YSYEKL. V is TRBV4-1 and J is TRBJ2-1; D is ambiguous. Material for sequencing was PBMCs. This receptor was obtained from a man between 18 and 29 years old in good health and CMV-seronegative. The CDR3 DNA reads as TGCGCCAGCAGCCAAGCACGGGTGAGTCATGAGCAGTTCTTC. This gives the protein CASSQARVSHEQFF.